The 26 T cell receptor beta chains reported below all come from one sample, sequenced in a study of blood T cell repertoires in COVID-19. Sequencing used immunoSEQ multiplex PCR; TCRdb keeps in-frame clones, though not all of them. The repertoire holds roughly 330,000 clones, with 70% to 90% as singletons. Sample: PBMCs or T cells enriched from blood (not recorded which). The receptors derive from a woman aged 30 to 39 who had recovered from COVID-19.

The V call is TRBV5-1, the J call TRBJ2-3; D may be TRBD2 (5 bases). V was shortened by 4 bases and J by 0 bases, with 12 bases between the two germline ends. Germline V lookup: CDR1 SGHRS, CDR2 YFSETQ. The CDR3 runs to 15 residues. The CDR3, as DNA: TGCGCCAGCAGCGGTACCGGGATTAGCACAGATACGCAGTATTTT. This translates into CASSGTGISTDTQYF.

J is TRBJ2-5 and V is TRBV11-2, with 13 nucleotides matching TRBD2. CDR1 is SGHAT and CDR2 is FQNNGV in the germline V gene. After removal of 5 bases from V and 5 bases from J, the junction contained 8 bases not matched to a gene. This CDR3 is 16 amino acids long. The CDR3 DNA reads TGTGCCAGCAGCCAGGGACTAGCGGGGACGTGGGAGACCCAGTACTTC. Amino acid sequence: CASSQGLAGTWETQYF.

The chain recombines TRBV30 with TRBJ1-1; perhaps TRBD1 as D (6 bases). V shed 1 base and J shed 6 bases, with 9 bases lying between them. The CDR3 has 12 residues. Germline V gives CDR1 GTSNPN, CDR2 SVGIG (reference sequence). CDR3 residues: CAWSGRGAEAFF. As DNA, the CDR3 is TGTGCCTGGAGTGGCAGGGGAGCTGAAGCTTTCTTT.

The chain's CDR3 is CASSHKNSEAFF. The CDR3 DNA is TGTGCCAGCAGCCATAAAAATTCTGAAGCTTTCTTT. The V gene is TRBV3-1 (or the pseudogene TRBV3-2), the J gene TRBJ1-1; D ambiguous. Germline-derived CDR1 and CDR2 are LGHDT and YNNKEL (reference sequence). The CDR3 contains 12 residues. The V end was cut by 3 bases, the J end by 6 bases, with 8 bases between.

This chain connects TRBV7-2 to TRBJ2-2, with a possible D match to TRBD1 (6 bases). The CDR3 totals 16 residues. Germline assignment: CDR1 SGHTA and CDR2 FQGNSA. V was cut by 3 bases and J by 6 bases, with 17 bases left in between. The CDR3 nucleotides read TGTGCCAGCAGCTTCAACAGGGCCGGAAGCGCCGGGGAGCTGTTTTTT. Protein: CASSFNRAGSAGELFF.

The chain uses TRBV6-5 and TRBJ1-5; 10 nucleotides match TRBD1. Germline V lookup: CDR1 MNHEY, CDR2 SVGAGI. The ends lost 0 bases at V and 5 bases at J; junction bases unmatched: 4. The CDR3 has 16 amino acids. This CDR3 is CASSYSGQGSDQPQHF. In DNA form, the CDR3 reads TGTGCCAGCAGTTACTCGGGACAGGGGTCTGATCAGCCCCAGCATTTT.

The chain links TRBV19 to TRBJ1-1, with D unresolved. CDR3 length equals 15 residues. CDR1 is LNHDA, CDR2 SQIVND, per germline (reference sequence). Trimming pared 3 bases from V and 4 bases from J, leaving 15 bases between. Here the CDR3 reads CASSIGGSPPTEAFF. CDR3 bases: TGTGCCAGTAGTATTGGAGGGTCCCCCCCCACTGAAGCTTTCTTT.

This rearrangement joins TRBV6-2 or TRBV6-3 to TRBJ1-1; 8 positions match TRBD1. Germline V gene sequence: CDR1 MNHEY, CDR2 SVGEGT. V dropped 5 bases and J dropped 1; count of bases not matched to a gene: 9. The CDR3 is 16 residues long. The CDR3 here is CASSDWTGTGNTEAFF. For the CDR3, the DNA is TGTGCCAGCAGTGATTGGACAGGGACGGGGAACACTGAAGCTTTCTTT.

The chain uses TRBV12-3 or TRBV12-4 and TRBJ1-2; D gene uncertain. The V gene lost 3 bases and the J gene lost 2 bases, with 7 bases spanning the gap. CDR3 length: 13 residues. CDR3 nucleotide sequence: TGTGCCAGCAGTTTGCTAGAGAACTATGGCTACACCTTC. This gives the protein CASSLLENYGYTF.

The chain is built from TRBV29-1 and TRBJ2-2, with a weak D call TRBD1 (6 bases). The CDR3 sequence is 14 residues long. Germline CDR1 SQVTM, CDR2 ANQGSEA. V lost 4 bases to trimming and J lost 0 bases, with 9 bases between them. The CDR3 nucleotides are TGCAGCGTTGGGACAGAAACGAACACCGGGGAGCTGTTTTTT. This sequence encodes CSVGTETNTGELFF.

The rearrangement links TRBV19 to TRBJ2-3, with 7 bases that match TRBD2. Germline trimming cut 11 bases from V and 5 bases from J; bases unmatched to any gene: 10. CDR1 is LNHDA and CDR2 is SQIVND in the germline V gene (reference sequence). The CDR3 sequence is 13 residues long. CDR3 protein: CASLMAGVDTQYF. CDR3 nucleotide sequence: TGTGCCTCCCTTATGGCGGGGGTAGATACGCAGTATTTT. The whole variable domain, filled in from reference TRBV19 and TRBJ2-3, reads DGGITQSPKYLFRKEGQNVTLSCEQNLNHDAMYWYRQDPGQGLRLIYYSQIVNDFQKGDIAEGYSVSREKKESFPLTVTSAQKNPTAFYLCASLMAGVDTQYFGPGTRLTVL.

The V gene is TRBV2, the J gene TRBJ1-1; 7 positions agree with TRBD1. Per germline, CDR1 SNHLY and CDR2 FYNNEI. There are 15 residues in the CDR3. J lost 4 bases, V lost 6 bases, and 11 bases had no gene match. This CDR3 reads CASSPLTGAGTEAFF. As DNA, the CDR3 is TGTGCCAGCAGCCCTCTTACAGGGGCGGGCACTGAAGCTTTCTTT.

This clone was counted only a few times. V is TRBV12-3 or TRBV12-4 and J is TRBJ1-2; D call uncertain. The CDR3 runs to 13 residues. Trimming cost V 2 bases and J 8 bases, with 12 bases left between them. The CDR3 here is CASSLRVGVGYTF. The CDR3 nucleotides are TGTGCCAGCAGTTTAAGGGTCGGGGTCGGCTACACCTTC.

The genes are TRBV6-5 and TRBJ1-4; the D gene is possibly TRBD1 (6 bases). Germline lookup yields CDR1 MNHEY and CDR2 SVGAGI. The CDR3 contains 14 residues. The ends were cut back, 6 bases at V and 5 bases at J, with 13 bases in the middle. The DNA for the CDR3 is TGTGCCAGCAGGGCGGGGGCGACCAATGAAAAACTGTTTTTT. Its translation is CASRAGATNEKLFF.

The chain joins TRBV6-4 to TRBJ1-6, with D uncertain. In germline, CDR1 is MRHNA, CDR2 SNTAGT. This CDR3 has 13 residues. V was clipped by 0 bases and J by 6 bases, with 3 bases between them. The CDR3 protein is CASSDSSNSPLHF. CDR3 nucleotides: TGTGCCAGCAGTGACTCTAGTAATTCACCCCTCCACTTT.

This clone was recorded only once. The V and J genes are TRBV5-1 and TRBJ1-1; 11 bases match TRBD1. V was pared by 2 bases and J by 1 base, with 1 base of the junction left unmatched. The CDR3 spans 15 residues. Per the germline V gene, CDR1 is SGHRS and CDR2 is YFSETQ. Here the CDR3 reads CASSFGTGGNTEAFF. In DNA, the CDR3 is TGCGCCAGCAGCTTCGGGACAGGGGGGAACACTGAAGCTTTCTTT.

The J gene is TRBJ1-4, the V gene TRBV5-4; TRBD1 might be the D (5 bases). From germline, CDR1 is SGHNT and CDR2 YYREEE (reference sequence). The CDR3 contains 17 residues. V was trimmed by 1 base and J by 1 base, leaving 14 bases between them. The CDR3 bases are TGTGCCAGCAGCTTGACAGCCAAGGGGCTAACTAATGAAAAACTGTTTTTT. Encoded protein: CASSLTAKGLTNEKLFF.

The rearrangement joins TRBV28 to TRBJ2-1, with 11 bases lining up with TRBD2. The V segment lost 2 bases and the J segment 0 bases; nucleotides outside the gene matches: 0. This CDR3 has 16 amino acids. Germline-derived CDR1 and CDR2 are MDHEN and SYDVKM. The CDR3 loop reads CASSLLAGGSYNEQFF. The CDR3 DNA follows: TGTGCCAGCAGTTTACTAGCGGGGGGCTCCTACAATGAGCAGTTCTTC.

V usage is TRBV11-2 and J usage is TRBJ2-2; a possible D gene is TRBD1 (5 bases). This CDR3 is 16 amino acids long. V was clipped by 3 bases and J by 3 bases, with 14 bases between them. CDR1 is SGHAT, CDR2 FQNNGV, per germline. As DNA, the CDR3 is TGTGCCAGCAGCTTTTTTCAGGGAAGGGACACCGGGGAGCTGTTTTTT. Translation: CASSFFQGRDTGELFF.

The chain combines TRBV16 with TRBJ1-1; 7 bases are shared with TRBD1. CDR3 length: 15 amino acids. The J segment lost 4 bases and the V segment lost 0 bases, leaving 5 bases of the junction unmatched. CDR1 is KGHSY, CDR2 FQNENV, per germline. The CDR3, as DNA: TGTGCCAGCAGCCAATCATCCCAGGGGGGCACTGAAGCTTTCTTT. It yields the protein CASSQSSQGGTEAFF.

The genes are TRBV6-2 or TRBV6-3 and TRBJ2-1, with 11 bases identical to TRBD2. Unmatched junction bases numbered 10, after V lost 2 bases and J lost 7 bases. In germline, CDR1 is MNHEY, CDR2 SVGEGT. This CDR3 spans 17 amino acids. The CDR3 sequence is CASSYILAGDRGNEQFF. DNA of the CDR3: TGTGCCAGCAGTTACATACTAGCGGGGGATAGGGGAAATGAGCAGTTCTTC.

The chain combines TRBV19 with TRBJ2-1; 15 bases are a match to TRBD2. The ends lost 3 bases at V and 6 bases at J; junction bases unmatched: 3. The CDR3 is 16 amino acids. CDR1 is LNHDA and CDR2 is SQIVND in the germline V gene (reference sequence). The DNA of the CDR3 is TGTGCCAGTAGTATGGGACTAGCGGGGGGTCTCAATGAGCAGTTCTTC. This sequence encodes CASSMGLAGGLNEQFF.

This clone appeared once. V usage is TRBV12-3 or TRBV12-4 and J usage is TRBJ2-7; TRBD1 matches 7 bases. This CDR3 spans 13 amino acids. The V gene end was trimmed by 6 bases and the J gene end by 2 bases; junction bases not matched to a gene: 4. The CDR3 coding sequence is TGTGCCAGCAGCCGTGGACAGGCCTACGAGCAGTACTTC. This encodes CASSRGQAYEQYF.

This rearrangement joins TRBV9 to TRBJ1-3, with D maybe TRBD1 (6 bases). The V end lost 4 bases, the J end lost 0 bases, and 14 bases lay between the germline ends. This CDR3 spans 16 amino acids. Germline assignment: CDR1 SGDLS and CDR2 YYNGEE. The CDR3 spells CASSPTGTTSGNTIYF. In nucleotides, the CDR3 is TGTGCCAGCAGCCCCACCGGGACAACCTCTGGAAACACCATATATTTT.

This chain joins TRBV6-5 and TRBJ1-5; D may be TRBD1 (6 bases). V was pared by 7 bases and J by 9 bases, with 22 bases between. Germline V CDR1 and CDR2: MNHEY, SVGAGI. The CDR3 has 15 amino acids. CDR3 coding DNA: TGTGCCAGCAACCCAAGTGTGGGGGCCGCGGGGCCCCAGCATTTT. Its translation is CASNPSVGAAGPQHF.

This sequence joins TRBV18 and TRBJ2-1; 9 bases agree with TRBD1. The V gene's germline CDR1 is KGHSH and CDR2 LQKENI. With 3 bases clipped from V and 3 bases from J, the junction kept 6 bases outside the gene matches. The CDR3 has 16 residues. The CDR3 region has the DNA TGTGCCAGCTCACCTCACAGGGGGCTCGGCTACAATGAGCAGTTCTTC. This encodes CASSPHRGLGYNEQFF.